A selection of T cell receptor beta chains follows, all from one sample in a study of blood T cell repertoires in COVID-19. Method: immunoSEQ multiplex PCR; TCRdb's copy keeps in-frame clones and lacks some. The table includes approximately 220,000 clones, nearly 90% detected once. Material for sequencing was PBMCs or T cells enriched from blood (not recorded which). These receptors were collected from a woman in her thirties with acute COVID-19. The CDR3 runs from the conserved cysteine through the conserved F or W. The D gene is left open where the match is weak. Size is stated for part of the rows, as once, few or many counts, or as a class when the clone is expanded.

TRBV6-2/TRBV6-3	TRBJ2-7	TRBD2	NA	CASSYLSSGGPNYEQYF
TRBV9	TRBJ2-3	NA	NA	CASSANTDTQYF
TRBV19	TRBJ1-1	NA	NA	CASSEGGGNTEAFF
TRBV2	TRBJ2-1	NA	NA	CASKDSPANEQFF
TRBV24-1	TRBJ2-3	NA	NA	CATSDGARGTDTQYF
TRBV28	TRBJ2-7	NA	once	CASSPLRGPTYEQYF
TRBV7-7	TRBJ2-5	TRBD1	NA	CASSLGQQETQYF
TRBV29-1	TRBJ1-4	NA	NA	CSAGHGGSGEKLFF
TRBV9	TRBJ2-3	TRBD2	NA	CASSVAGLAGNTDTQYF
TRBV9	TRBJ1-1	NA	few	CASSVAGQVTEAFF
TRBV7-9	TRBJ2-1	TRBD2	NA	CASSLARGTSRNNEQFF
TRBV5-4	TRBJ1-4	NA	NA	CASSSRTATNEKLFF
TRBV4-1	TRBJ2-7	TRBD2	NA	CASSQGPAGTYEQYF
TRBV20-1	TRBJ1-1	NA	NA	CSGGYRTEAFF
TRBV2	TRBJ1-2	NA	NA	CASSETRGYGYTF
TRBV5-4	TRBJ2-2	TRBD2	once	CASSLEGLSNTGELFF
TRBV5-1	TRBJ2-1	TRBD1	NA	CASSQSGQGGIIGNEQFF
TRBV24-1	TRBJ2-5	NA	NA	CATSGSAPWTQYF
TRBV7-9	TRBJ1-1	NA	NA	CASSLPRGGLNTEAFF
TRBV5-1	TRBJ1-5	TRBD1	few	CASSTGQGDQPQHF
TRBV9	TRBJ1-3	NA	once	CASSVAEGSGNTIYF
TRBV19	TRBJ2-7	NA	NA	CASSIGKGRLHEQYF
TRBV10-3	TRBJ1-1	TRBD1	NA	CAISPQGAGTEAFF
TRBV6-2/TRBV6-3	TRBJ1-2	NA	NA	CASSYSIIGYTF
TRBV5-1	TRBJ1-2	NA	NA	CASSLEAHYKDGYTF
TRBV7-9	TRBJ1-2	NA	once	CASSPGWASDYGYTF
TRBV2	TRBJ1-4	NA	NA	CASRPSSPVQEKLFF